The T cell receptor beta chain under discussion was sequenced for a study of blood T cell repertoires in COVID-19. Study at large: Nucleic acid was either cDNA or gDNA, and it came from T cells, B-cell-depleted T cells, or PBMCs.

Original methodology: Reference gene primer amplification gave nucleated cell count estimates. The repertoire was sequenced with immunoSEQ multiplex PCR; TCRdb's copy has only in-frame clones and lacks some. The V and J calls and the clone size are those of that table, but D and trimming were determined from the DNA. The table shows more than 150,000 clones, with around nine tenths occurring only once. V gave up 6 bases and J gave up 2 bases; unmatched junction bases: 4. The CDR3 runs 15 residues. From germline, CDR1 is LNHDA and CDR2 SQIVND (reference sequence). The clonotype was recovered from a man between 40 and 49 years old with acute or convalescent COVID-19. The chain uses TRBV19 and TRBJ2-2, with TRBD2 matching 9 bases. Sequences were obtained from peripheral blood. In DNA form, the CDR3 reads TGTGCCAGTAGAATTAGCGGGGGAAACACCGGGGAGCTGTTTTTT. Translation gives CASRISGGNTGELFF.